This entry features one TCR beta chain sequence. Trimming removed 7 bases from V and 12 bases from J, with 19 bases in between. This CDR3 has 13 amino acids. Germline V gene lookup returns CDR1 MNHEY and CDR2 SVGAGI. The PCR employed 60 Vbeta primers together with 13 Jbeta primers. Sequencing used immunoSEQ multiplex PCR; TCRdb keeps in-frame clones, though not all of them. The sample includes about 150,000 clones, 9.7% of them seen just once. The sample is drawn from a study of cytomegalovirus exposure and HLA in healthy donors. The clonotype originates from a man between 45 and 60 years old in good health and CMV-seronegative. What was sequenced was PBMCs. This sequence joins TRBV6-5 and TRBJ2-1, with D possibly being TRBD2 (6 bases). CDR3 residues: CASNEPGTPRQFF. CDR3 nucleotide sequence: TGTGCCAGCAACGAACCCGGGACTCCGCGGCAGTTCTTC.